The 27 T cell receptor beta chains below were found in one sample sequenced in a study of T-cell reconstitution after alpha-beta-depleted transplantation in children. Unique molecular identifiers were incorporated during preparation of the TCRbeta library. One entry per CDR3 protein, called by TCRdb with MiXCR from the PCR reads. This repertoire shows about 410,000 distinct CDR3 sequences, about 20% found once; its top ten account for around 3.9%. The specimen comprised PBMCs from the stem cell graft donor, sampled from the stem cell graft. The receptors stem from a human donor who donated a stem cell graft to a child with acute myeloid leukemia.

This clonotype was seen a handful of times. The rearrangement uses TRBV25-1 and TRBJ2-7, with TRBD1 as a possible D gene (6 bases). This CDR3 spans 15 amino acids. Germline V gene sequence: CDR1 MGHDK, CDR2 SYGVNS. V was pared by 6 bases and J by 2 bases, with 17 bases between. CDR3 loop: CASSEPGQTAYEQYF. CDR3 DNA sequence: TGTGCCAGCAGCGAACCCGGACAGACCGCCTACGAGCAGTACTTC.

The chain carries TRBV6-5 and TRBJ1-3; D might be TRBD1 (6 bases). Trimming cost V 2 bases and J 6 bases, with 11 bases left between them. This CDR3 comprises 14 residues. Germline V CDR1 and CDR2: MNHEY, SVGAGI. Here the CDR3 reads CASSYGGHENTIYF. For the CDR3, the DNA is TGTGCCAGCAGTTACGGGGGGCACGAAAACACCATATATTTT.

This clonotype turned up a few times. The chain couples TRBV20-1 to TRBJ2-7; the D gene could be TRBD1 or TRBD2 (5 bases each). There are 12 residues in the CDR3. V lost 8 bases and J 3 bases, leaving 14 bases between the germline ends. Germline loops: CDR1 DFQATT, CDR2 SNEGSKA (reference sequence). CDR3 in amino acids: CSMWEQGYEQYF. DNA of the CDR3: TGCAGTATGTGGGAGCAGGGCTACGAGCAGTACTTC.

This chain uses TRBV7-9 with TRBJ2-5; D is ambiguous. Trimming left V 6 bases short and J 5 bases short, with 10 bases between. This CDR3 spans 12 amino acids. CDR1 is SEHNR, CDR2 FQNEAQ, per germline (reference sequence). The DNA of the CDR3 is TGTGCCAGCAGTCAAGAAGACGAGACCCAGTACTTC. This translates into CASSQEDETQYF.

The CDR3 loop is CSVRGQNDADTQYF. The CDR3 DNA follows: TGCAGCGTCAGGGGACAGAATGACGCAGATACGCAGTATTTT. The chain recombines TRBV29-1 with TRBJ2-3, with 7 nucleotides matching TRBD1. J lost 4 bases, V lost 6 bases, and 10 bases had no gene match. The CDR3 is 14 residues long. Germline V lookup: CDR1 SQVTM, CDR2 ANQGSEA.

This clonotype has at least ten counts. V usage is TRBV7-3 and J usage is TRBJ1-1, with a tentative D call TRBD1 (6 bases). CDR3 length: 14 residues. Between the trimmed V and J ends, which lost 2 bases and 3 bases, there was a span of 10 bases. Per the germline V gene, CDR1 is SGHTA and CDR2 is FQGTGA. The CDR3 DNA sequence: TGTGCCAGCAGCTTACAGGGGAGGGACACTGAAGCTTTCTTT. This translates into CASSLQGRDTEAFF.

The sample holds many counts of this clonotype. CDR3 DNA sequence: TGTGCCAGCAGTCTACACTACAATGAGCAGTTCTTC. Protein product: CASSLHYNEQFF. The chain combines TRBV6-6 with TRBJ2-1; D not certain. The V gene lost 5 bases and the J gene lost 3 bases, with 5 bases spanning the gap. Germline V gene lookup returns CDR1 MNHNY and CDR2 SVGAGI (reference sequence). The CDR3 is 12 amino acids.

The genes are TRBV4-1 and TRBJ1-1; D is uncertain. V gave up 7 bases and J gave up 1 base, with 19 bases separating them. Per germline, CDR1 MGHRA and CDR2 YSYEKL. This CDR3 contains 16 residues. The CDR3 DNA sequence: TGCGCCAGCACCTCAGCCGACCGGGCCACGAACACTGAAGCTTTCTTT. Translated: CASTSADRATNTEAFF.

This clonotype was seen at least ten times. The chain combines TRBV29-1 with TRBJ2-7; TRBD1 might be the D (5 bases). The V end lost 2 bases, the J end lost 6 bases, and 5 bases lay between the germline ends. Germline values: CDR1 SQVTM, CDR2 ANQGSEA. The CDR3 runs to 10 residues. The CDR3 protein is CSVETGEQYF. CDR3 sequence (DNA): TGCAGCGTTGAAACAGGCGAGCAGTACTTC.

Ten or more counts support this clonotype. The rearrangement joins TRBV11-2 to TRBJ2-1; 7 bases match TRBD2. This CDR3 region has 14 residues. The ends lost 1 base at V and 7 bases at J; junction bases unmatched: 4. The germline CDR1 and CDR2 sequences are SGHAT and FQNNGV. The DNA of the CDR3 is TGTGCCAGCAGCTTAGCGGGAGGTCGAAATGAGCAGTTCTTC. Encoded protein: CASSLAGGRNEQFF. The full variable domain, its missing parts supplied by reference TRBV11-2 and TRBJ2-1, is EAGVAQSPRYKIIEKRQSVAFWCNPISGHATLYWYQQILGQGPKLLIQFQNNGVVDDSQLPKDRFSAERLKGVDSTLKIQPAKLEDSAVYLCASSLAGGRNEQFFGPGTRLTVL.

As regards this clonotype: A read error may be the cause here, since a much bigger clone is one base away. The chain joins TRBV24-1 to TRBJ2-1; D remains ambiguous. Trimming took off 3 bases at V and 9 bases at J, with 11 bases between the two ends. The CDR3 length is 13 residues. Germline V gives CDR1 KGHDR, CDR2 SFDVKD. CDR3 in amino acids: CATSDNVSGEQFF. Written as DNA, the CDR3 is TGTGCCACCAGTGATAACGTCTCGGGTGAGCAGTTCTTC.

This clonotype has only a few counts. The chain employs TRBV4-1 and TRBJ2-1; perhaps TRBD1 as D (5 bases). Trimming took off 0 bases at V and 7 bases at J, with 13 bases between the two ends. CDR3 length: 15 residues. Germline-derived CDR1 and CDR2 are MGHRA and YSYEKL. The CDR3 region is CASSQEPGPGNEQFF. The CDR3 nucleotides read TGCGCCAGCAGCCAAGAACCAGGGCCTGGGAATGAGCAGTTCTTC.

V is TRBV25-1 and J is TRBJ1-1; unclear D gene. In germline, CDR1 is MGHDK, CDR2 SYGVNS. V gave up 2 bases and J gave up 7 bases, with 8 bases separating them. The length of the CDR3 is 12 residues. The CDR3 nucleotides read TGTGCCAGCAGTGAACTAGGCAGTGAAGCTTTCTTT. This gives the protein CASSELGSEAFF.

This clonotype was seen repeatedly, ten times or more. The J gene is TRBJ2-1, the V gene TRBV4-1; 7 bases are shared with TRBD2. Germline V CDR1 and CDR2: MGHRA, YSYEKL. Trimming at V came to 1 base and at J to 7 bases, leaving 7 bases not matched to a gene. The CDR3 consists of 15 residues. The CDR3 DNA is TGCGCCAGCAGCCAAGTATGGCGGGAGACAAATGAGCAGTTCTTC. Translated: CASSQVWRETNEQFF.

This clonotype came up a few times. This chain connects TRBV5-1 to TRBJ2-1; D is ambiguous. This CDR3 region has 13 residues. Trimming shortened V by 3 bases and J by 2 bases, and 6 bases separated the two germline ends. The germline V gene encodes CDR1 SGHRS and CDR2 YFSETQ. The CDR3 region has the DNA TGCGCCAGCAGCTCACGGGCCTACAATGAGCAGTTCTTC. Its protein product is CASSSRAYNEQFF.

This clonotype was seen a few times. The gene calls are TRBV28 and TRBJ2-7; unclear D gene. Germline CDR1 MDHEN, CDR2 SYDVKM. V lost 6 bases, J lost 6 bases, and 6 bases lay in between. The CDR3 sequence is 10 residues long. DNA for the CDR3: TGTGCCAGCAGCACCTCCGAGCAGTACTTC. Residues: CASSTSEQYF.

The V and J genes are TRBV28 and TRBJ1-5; no firm D call. The CDR3 contains 15 residues. The germline CDR1 and CDR2 sequences are MDHEN and SYDVKM. Trimming left V 4 bases short and J 2 bases short, with 12 bases between. This CDR3 is CASSSGRLGNQPQHF. The CDR3 nucleotides read TGTGCCAGCAGTTCCGGGCGGCTTGGCAATCAGCCCCAGCATTTT.

The V and J genes are TRBV29-1 and TRBJ2-5; unclear D gene. Trimming cost V 1 base and J 4 bases, with 19 bases left between them. Germline V lookup: CDR1 SQVTM, CDR2 ANQGSEA. The CDR3 totals 16 residues. The CDR3 DNA reads as TGCAGCGTTGAAGGTTCAATCGGTCCCTTGGTAGAGACCCAGTACTTC. This encodes CSVEGSIGPLVETQYF.

This clonotype was counted a few times. The chain has TRBV12-3 or TRBV12-4 and TRBJ2-7; D unclear. The V end lost 5 bases, the J end lost 4 bases, and 15 bases lay between the germline ends. This CDR3 has 14 amino acids. The CDR3 sequence is CASSLELLEYEQYF. The CDR3 region has the DNA TGTGCCAGCAGTCTCGAACTCCTCGAGTACGAGCAGTACTTC.

This clonotype was seen repeatedly, ten times or more. This chain links TRBV7-3 with TRBJ2-1; D not resolved. Germline assignment: CDR1 SGHTA and CDR2 FQGTGA. The V end was cut by 8 bases, the J end by 0 bases, with 8 bases between. The CDR3 consists of 13 residues. The CDR3 region is CASARSSYNEQFF. Here the CDR3 DNA reads TGTGCCAGCGCTCGGAGCTCCTACAATGAGCAGTTCTTC.

The rearrangement joins TRBV6-5 to TRBJ2-7, with D unclear. CDR3 size: 13 residues. Germline CDR1 reads MNHEY; CDR2 reads SVGAGI. V lost 7 bases, J lost 1 base, and 11 bases lay in between. The CDR3: CASTSQLSYEQYF. CDR3 bases: TGTGCCAGCACTTCGCAGCTATCCTACGAGCAGTACTTC.

This clonotype showed up many times. The gene calls are TRBV29-1 and TRBJ2-1; a weak D match, TRBD1 (5 bases). Germline assignment: CDR1 SQVTM and CDR2 ANQGSEA. The CDR3 loop spans 14 amino acids. Deletions cut 4 bases from V and 6 bases from J, with 16 bases between. The CDR3 loop reads CSVVNLQVANEQFF. CDR3 nucleotide sequence: TGCAGCGTTGTTAACTTACAGGTTGCCAATGAGCAGTTCTTC.

This clonotype has ten or more counts. The chain recombines TRBV12-3 or TRBV12-4 with TRBJ2-3; D is possibly TRBD2 (5 bases). The CDR3 loop spans 13 amino acids. V dropped 5 bases and J dropped 0 bases, with 6 bases sitting between them. The CDR3 DNA sequence: TGTGCCAGCAGTGACTACAGCACAGATACGCAGTATTTT. It codes for CASSDYSTDTQYF.

V gene TRBV24-1 combines with J gene TRBJ2-1, with TRBD1 matching 12 bases. The V gene's germline CDR1 is KGHDR and CDR2 SFDVKD. The CDR3 is made up of 15 amino acids. V dropped 3 bases and J dropped 10; count of bases not matched to a gene: 6. The CDR3 loop is CATSDPGTGGREQFF. The CDR3 nucleotides are TGTGCCACCAGTGATCCCGGGACAGGGGGCCGGGAGCAGTTCTTC.

A few counts support this clonotype. The genes are TRBV5-1 and TRBJ2-7; 7 nucleotides line up with TRBD2. Germline CDR1 is SGHRS and CDR2 is YFSETQ. J lost 4 bases, V lost 0 bases, and 7 bases had no gene match. The CDR3 runs 15 residues. DNA for the CDR3: TGCGCCAGCAGCTTGGTTCGACTAGCAGATTACGAGCAGTACTTC. This gives the protein CASSLVRLADYEQYF.

This clonotype was recorded many times. The rearrangement joins TRBV5-6 to TRBJ2-5; 7 bases match TRBD1. CDR1 and CDR2 (germline): SGHDT, YYEEEE. The CDR3 has 16 residues. The trim removed 0 bases at V and 4 bases at J, leaving 9 bases unmatched. CDR3 region: CASSLEGGLIGETQYF. CDR3 in DNA: TGTGCCAGCAGCTTGGAAGGGGGCTTGATTGGAGAGACCCAGTACTTC.

The V and J genes are TRBV28 and TRBJ1-1; D unclear. The CDR3 extends over 12 amino acids. Per germline, CDR1 MDHEN and CDR2 SYDVKM. Trimming stripped 5 bases from V and 6 bases from J, with 10 bases between. For the CDR3, the DNA is TGTGCCAGCAGTCCGTTGAGGTCTGAAGCTTTCTTT. It is translated as CASSPLRSEAFF.